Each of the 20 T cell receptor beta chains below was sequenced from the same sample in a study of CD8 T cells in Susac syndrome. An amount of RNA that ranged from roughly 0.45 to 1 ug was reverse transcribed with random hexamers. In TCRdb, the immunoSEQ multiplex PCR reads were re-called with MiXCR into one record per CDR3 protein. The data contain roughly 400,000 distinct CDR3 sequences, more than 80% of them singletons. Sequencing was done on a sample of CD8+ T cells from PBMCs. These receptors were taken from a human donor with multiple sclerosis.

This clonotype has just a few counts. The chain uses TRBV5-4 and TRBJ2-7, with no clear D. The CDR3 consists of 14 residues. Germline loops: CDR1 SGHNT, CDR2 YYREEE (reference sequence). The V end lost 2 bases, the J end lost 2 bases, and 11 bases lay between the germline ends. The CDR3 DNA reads TGTGCCAGCAGCTTAGGCCAGGCAACCTACGAGCAGTACTTC. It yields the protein CASSLGQATYEQYF.

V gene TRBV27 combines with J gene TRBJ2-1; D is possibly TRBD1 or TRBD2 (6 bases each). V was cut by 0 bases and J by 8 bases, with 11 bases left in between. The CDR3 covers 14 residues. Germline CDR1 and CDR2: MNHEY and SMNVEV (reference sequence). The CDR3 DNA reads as TGTGCCAGCAGTTTATCACAGGGAGGTTATGAGCAGTTCTTC. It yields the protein CASSLSQGGYEQFF.

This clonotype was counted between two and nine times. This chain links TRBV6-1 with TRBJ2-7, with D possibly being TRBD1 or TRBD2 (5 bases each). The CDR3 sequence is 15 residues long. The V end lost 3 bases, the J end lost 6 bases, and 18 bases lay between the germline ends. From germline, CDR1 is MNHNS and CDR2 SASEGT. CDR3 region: CASSETREPHREQYF. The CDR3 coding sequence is TGTGCCAGCAGTGAGACCAGGGAGCCCCACCGCGAGCAGTACTTC.

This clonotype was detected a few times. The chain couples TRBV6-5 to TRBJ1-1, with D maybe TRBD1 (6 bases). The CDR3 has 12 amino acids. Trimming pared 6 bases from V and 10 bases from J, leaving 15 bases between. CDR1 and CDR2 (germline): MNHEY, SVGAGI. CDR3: CASRHEGHRAFF. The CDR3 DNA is TGTGCCAGCAGACACGAGGGACACCGAGCTTTCTTT.

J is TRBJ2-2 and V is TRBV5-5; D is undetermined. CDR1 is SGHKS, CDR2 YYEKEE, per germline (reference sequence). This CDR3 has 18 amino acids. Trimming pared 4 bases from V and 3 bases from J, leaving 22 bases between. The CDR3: CASSPSAGSPAYTGELFF. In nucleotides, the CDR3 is TGTGCCAGCAGCCCTTCCGCCGGCAGCCCTGCCTACACCGGGGAGCTGTTTTTT.

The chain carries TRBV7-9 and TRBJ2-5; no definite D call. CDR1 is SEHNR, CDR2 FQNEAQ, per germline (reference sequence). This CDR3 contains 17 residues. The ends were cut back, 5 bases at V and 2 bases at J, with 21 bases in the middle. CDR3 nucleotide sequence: TGTGCCAGCAGCCCCATTTTCGCCCCAGTAGATCAAGAGACCCAGTACTTC. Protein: CASSPIFAPVDQETQYF.

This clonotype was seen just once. The chain's CDR3 is CASSFMPRIEGAPSEAFF. In nucleotides, the CDR3 is TGTGCCAGCAGCTTTATGCCCAGGATCGAGGGGGCCCCGTCTGAAGCTTTCTTT. This sequence joins TRBV7-3 and TRBJ1-1, with 7 bases identical to TRBD1. CDR1 is SGHTA, CDR2 FQGTGA, per germline. CDR3 length: 18 residues. The V segment lost 3 bases and the J segment 6 bases; nucleotides outside the gene matches: 19.

The CDR3 is CASSYLRTSSLPTDTQYF. The CDR3 DNA reads as TGTGCCAGCAGTTACCTGAGGACTAGCAGCTTACCCACAGATACGCAGTATTTT. J is TRBJ2-3 and V is TRBV6-5; 8 positions agree with TRBD2. The CDR3 loop spans 18 amino acids. Germline V gene sequence: CDR1 MNHEY, CDR2 SVGAGI. The V gene end was trimmed by 2 bases and the J gene end by 2 bases; junction bases not matched to a gene: 12.

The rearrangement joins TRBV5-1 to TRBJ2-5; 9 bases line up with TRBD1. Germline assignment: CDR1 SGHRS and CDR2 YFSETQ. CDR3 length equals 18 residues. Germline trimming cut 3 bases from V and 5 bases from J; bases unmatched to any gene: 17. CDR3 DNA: TGCGCCAGCAGCTCCGGGACAGGGACGGGGCTTTTCGGGGAGACCCAGTACTTC. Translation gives CASSSGTGTGLFGETQYF.

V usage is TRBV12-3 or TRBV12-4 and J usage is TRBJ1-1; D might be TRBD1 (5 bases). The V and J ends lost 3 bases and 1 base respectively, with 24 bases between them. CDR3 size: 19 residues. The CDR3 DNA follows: TGTGCCAGCAGTTTTTCGACCGAGCCCCTACAGGAACCGAACACTGAAGCTTTCTTT. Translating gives CASSFSTEPLQEPNTEAFF.

In DNA, the CDR3 is TGTGCCAGCAGTCCTATTTTTGGGGACGATAATGAAAAACTGTTTTTT. Translating gives CASSPIFGDDNEKLFF. The chain carries TRBV6-2 or TRBV6-3 and TRBJ1-4; tentatively, D is TRBD1 (5 bases). CDR3 length: 16 amino acids. Trimming left V 5 bases short and J 4 bases short, with 17 bases between. Germline-derived CDR1 and CDR2 are MNHEY and SVGEGT.

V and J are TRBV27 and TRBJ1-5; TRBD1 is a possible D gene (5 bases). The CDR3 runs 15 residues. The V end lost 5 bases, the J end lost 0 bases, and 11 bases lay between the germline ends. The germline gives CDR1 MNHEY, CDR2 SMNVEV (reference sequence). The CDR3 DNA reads TGTGCCAGCAGTCCCCAGGGAGATAGCAATCAGCCCCAGCATTTT. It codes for CASSPQGDSNQPQHF.

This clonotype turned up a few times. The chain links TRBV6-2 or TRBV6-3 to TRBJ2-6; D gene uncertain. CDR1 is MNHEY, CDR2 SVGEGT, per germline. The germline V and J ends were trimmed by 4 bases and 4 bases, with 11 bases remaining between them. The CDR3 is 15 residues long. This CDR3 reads CASSSSGEGANVLTF. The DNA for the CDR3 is TGTGCCAGCAGTTCTTCAGGTGAAGGGGCCAACGTCCTGACTTTC.

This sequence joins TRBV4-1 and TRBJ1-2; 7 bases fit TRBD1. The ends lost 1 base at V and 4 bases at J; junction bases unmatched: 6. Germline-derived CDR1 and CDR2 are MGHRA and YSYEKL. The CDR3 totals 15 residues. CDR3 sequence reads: CASSQAGQLAYGYTF. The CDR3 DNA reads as TGCGCCAGCAGCCAAGCGGGACAGTTAGCCTATGGCTACACCTTC.

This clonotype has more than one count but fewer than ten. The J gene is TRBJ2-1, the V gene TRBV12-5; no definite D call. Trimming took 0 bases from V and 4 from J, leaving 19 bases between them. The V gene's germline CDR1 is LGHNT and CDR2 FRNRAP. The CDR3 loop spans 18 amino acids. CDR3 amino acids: CASGLVLAGSMEYNEQFF. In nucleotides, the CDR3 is TGTGCTAGTGGTTTGGTACTGGCAGGCAGTATGGAATACAATGAGCAGTTCTTC.

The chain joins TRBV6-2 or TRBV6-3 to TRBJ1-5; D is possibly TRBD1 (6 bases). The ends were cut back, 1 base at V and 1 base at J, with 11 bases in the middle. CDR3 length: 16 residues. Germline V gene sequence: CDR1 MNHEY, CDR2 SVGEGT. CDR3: CASSYFPDRSNQPQHF. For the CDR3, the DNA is TGTGCCAGCAGTTACTTCCCGGACAGAAGCAATCAGCCCCAGCATTTT.

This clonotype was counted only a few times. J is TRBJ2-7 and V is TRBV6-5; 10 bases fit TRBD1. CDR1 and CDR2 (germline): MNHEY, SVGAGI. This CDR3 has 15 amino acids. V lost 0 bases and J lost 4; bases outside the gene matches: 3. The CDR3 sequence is CASSYSGQGRYEQYF. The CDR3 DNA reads TGTGCCAGCAGTTACTCGGGACAGGGGAGGTACGAGCAGTACTTC.

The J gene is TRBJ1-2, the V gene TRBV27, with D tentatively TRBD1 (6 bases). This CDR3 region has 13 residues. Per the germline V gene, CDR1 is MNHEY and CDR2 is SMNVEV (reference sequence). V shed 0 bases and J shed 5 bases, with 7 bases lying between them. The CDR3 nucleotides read TGTGCCAGCAGTTTATCGAGGGGGTATGGCTACACCTTC. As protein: CASSLSRGYGYTF.

The CDR3 bases are TGCAGTGCTAGACCAAGCACAGATACGCAGTATTTT. It specifies CSARPSTDTQYF. The chain uses TRBV20-1 and TRBJ2-3; D remains unclear. Germline CDR1 is DFQATT and CDR2 is SNEGSKA (reference sequence). V lost 2 bases to trimming and J lost 0 bases, with 3 bases between them. The CDR3 consists of 12 residues.

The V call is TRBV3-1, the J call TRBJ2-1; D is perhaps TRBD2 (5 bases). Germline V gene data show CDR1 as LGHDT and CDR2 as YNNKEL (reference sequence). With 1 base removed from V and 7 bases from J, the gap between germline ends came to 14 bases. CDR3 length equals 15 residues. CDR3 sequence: CASSQVGGLENEQFF. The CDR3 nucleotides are TGTGCCAGCAGCCAAGTCGGCGGGCTGGAGAATGAGCAGTTCTTC.